A selection of T cell receptor beta chains follows, all from one sample in a study of T cells in Graves' hyperthyroidism and ophthalmopathy. MiXCR, applied by TCRdb to the multiplex PCR reads, yields one record per CDR3 protein. In the table there are around 350,000 distinct CDR3 sequences, approximately 15% of which are singletons. Sequenced input: blood. The receptors were gathered from a woman between 18 and 29 years old with Graves' hyperthyroidism that later progressed to Graves' ophthalmopathy. The conserved cysteine and the conserved F or W are not part of the CDR3 here.

>TRBJ1-1|TRBV7-2
ASSLWGGARNTEAF
>TRBJ2-3|TRBV6-4
ASSDSAGTDTQY
>TRBJ2-5|TRBV11-2
ASSLIAGGGETQY
>TRBJ2-7|TRBV6-2/TRBV6-3
ASSYEEVGEQY
>TRBJ2-1|TRBV7-9
ASSLDGEGAEQF
>TRBJ2-5|TRBV7-8
ASSLFSSYRVQETQY
>TRBJ2-1|TRBV27
ASSLGTSYNEQF
>TRBJ2-3|TRBV7-2
ASSDGTASTDTQY
>TRBJ2-5|TRBV5-6
ASSFRQLQETQY
>TRBJ2-7|TRBV12-3/TRBV12-4
ASSFGGEPYEQY
>TRBJ2-7|TRBV20-1
SASPISGSHEQY
>TRBJ2-7|TRBV7-2
ASSLLGGEYEQY
>TRBJ2-5|TRBV15
ATSSHGGQTQC
>TRBJ2-5|TRBV19
ASSRGQERWETQY
>TRBJ2-7|TRBV28
ASSPVAGALSYEQY
>TRBJ2-7|TRBV27
ASSLLSSATYEQY
>TRBJ2-3|TRBV7-9
ASSLAEQGWYTDTQY
>TRBJ1-6|TRBV6-1
ASGPNRVSRGSPLH
>TRBJ2-2|TRBV20-1
SAREITGWDGELF
>TRBJ2-2|TRBV27
ASSLGVGTGELF
>TRBJ1-4|TRBV6-5
ASSYSKGVGEKLF
>TRBJ1-6|TRBV25-1
ASGPLGAPLH
>TRBJ1-1|TRBV20-1
SPPGGGVAF
>TRBJ2-7|TRBV14
ASSQFPSRRLYEQY
>TRBJ2-7|TRBV12-3/TRBV12-4
ASSLAPQTSGSGEQY
>TRBJ2-2|TRBV18
ASSPAGTPGTGELF
>TRBJ2-5|TRBV19
ASSMGWRGETQY
>TRBJ1-5|TRBV6-2/TRBV6-3
ASSPTDNQPQH
>TRBJ2-5|TRBV5-8
ASSLGLSGKETQY
>TRBJ1-1|TRBV7-9
ASSLVRGWESEAF
>TRBJ1-1|TRBV18
ASSPPLGQDTEAF
>TRBJ2-3|TRBV30
AWSLTGGADTQY
>TRBJ2-7|TRBV6-1
ASSPTPSADTPDEQY
>TRBJ2-3|TRBV7-2
ASSLAGTSGRDTQY
>TRBJ2-5|TRBV20-1
SVSWAKGETQY
>TRBJ2-7|TRBV2
ASRTGVSYEQY
>TRBJ1-4|TRBV5-1
ASSLRTGVSEKLF
>TRBJ2-2|TRBV7-2
ASSLPSSGRAVGELF
>TRBJ1-6|TRBV6-1
ASSRRPGQGPTLH
>TRBJ2-5|TRBV12-3/TRBV12-4
ASSLEGQGSTETQY
>TRBJ1-5|TRBV15
ATSRGTGEYNQPQH
>TRBJ2-2|TRBV5-6
ASSFGLAKNTGELF
>TRBJ2-2|TRBV11-2
ASSVTGELF
>TRBJ1-2|TRBV5-1
ASTYRGPGETPRSNYGYT
>TRBJ1-5|TRBV20-1
SADIRHSNQPQH
>TRBJ1-1|TRBV13
ASSTRTGGTEAF
>TRBJ1-1|TRBV2
ASSEGGADEAF
>TRBJ2-1|TRBV28
ASRPHAVGNEQF